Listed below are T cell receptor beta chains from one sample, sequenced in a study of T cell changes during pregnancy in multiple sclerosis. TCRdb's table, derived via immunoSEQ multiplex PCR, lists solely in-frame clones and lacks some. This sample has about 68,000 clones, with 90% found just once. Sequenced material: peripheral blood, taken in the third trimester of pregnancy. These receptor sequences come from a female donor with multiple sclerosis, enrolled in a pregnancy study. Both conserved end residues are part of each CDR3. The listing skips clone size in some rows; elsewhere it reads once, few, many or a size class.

CDR3: CASLWKDRMNTEAFF
V: TRBV6-6
J: TRBJ1-1
size: -

CDR3: CASSLEGDGTEAFF
V: TRBV5-1
J: TRBJ1-1
size: -

CDR3: CASSLGMRTGNTDTQYF
V: TRBV5-1
J: TRBJ2-3
size: -

CDR3: CASSLNLAGGSYEQYF
V: TRBV7-2
J: TRBJ2-7
size: -

CDR3: CASSGSGEVTEAFF
V: TRBV25-1
J: TRBJ1-1
size: -

CDR3: CASSQGASQGDTQYF
V: TRBV4-1
J: TRBJ2-3
size: -

CDR3: CASSIYRGPAPGNTIYF
V: TRBV19
J: TRBJ1-3
size: -

CDR3: CASSSLTKYPSYEQYF
V: TRBV27
J: TRBJ2-7
size: -

CDR3: CASVRLGYTF
V: TRBV2
J: TRBJ1-2
size: few

CDR3: CASSSQTGQGYNEQFF
V: TRBV5-6
J: TRBJ2-1
size: -

CDR3: CASSPTGDPGSTDTQYF
V: TRBV18
J: TRBJ2-3
size: -

CDR3: CATSRSAPGEEERAFF
V: TRBV15
J: TRBJ1-1
size: -

CDR3: CASSEYRDGYTF
V: TRBV6-1
J: TRBJ1-2
size: -

CDR3: CASSRVGLAGGVKTGELFF
V: TRBV4-2
J: TRBJ2-2
size: -

CDR3: CASSTRGGLNYNEQFF
V: TRBV19
J: TRBJ2-1
size: -

CDR3: CASSQEGLRGNTGELFF
V: TRBV4-3
J: TRBJ2-2
size: -

CDR3: CASSLDLAGGPGFYEQYF
V: TRBV5-5
J: TRBJ2-7
size: -

CDR3: CASTPPGIRNTIYF
V: TRBV19
J: TRBJ1-3
size: -

CDR3: CARPHKGQGPVNTEAFF
V: TRBV2
J: TRBJ1-1
size: -

CDR3: CASSIDAAGGGTTNEKLFF
V: TRBV19
J: TRBJ1-4
size: few

CDR3: CASSLARSYEQYF
V: TRBV27
J: TRBJ2-7
size: -

CDR3: CASSQGTSEAISQYF
V: TRBV4-3
J: TRBJ2-5
size: -

CDR3: CASSMGQKNQPQHF
V: TRBV19
J: TRBJ1-5
size: few

CDR3: CAWSVSGQKSYGYTF
V: TRBV30
J: TRBJ1-2
size: -

CDR3: CALRDGIYEQYF
V: TRBV30
J: TRBJ2-7
size: few

CDR3: CASSYSTSVEKLFF
V: TRBV6-5
J: TRBJ1-4
size: -

CDR3: CAISTEKPQPQHF
V: TRBV10-3
J: TRBJ1-5
size: -

CDR3: CASRGTRYQPQHF
V: TRBV6-5
J: TRBJ1-5
size: -

CDR3: CASSHDPSLGAPSSYNEQFF
V: TRBV4-1
J: TRBJ2-1
size: -

CDR3: CASSPHGTGPNYGYTF
V: TRBV4-1
J: TRBJ1-2
size: -

CDR3: CASSPGGSGTLHF
V: TRBV6-5
J: TRBJ1-6
size: -

CDR3: CASSLREGREGNIQYF
V: TRBV7-2
J: TRBJ2-4
size: -

CDR3: CASSLSGQVNTEAFF
V: TRBV28
J: TRBJ1-1
size: -

CDR3: CASSLAGSNQPQHF
V: TRBV27
J: TRBJ1-5
size: -

CDR3: CSVGREDEKLFF
V: TRBV29-1
J: TRBJ1-4
size: -

CDR3: CASRRQGVPEQYF
V: TRBV6-5
J: TRBJ2-7
size: -

CDR3: CASSWRQDANTEAFF
V: TRBV7-9
J: TRBJ1-1
size: -

CDR3: CASQRAGTEAFF
V: TRBV2
J: TRBJ1-1
size: once

CDR3: CASSMGDREDPAFF
V: TRBV19
J: TRBJ1-1
size: few

CDR3: CASAPGYSNQPQHF
V: TRBV19
J: TRBJ1-5
size: -

CDR3: CASSQAHSGGTGANVLTF
V: TRBV4-3
J: TRBJ2-6
size: -

CDR3: CASRHRDRDNQPQHF
V: TRBV6-6
J: TRBJ1-5
size: once

CDR3: CASSNAGVRGYTF
V: TRBV19
J: TRBJ1-2
size: -

CDR3: CASSSSRQRGNEKLFF
V: TRBV7-9
J: TRBJ1-4
size: -

CDR3: CASSRSGRDTGELFF
V: TRBV4-2
J: TRBJ2-2
size: once

CDR3: CASSPDRVYTEAFF
V: TRBV10-1
J: TRBJ1-1
size: -

CDR3: CSAHYYGYTF
V: TRBV20-1
J: TRBJ1-2
size: -

CDR3: CASSPFSAGQSYEQYF
V: TRBV18
J: TRBJ2-7
size: once

CDR3: CASSQEQGKNIQYF
V: TRBV4-3
J: TRBJ2-4
size: -

CDR3: CASSLQGAGNTIYF
V: TRBV5-4
J: TRBJ1-3
size: -

CDR3: CASSESNRGLTTGELFF
V: TRBV10-2
J: TRBJ2-2
size: -

CDR3: CASSQSEKLFF
V: TRBV6-6
J: TRBJ1-4
size: -

CDR3: CASSSPARNTEAFF
V: TRBV5-5
J: TRBJ1-1
size: -